The sequence of this T cell receptor beta chain was determined in a study of shared T cell receptors in the human thymus. Deletions cut 5 bases from V and 4 bases from J, with 9 bases between. CDR3 length equals 13 residues. Germline CDR1 and CDR2: SEHNR and FQNEAQ (reference sequence). Assay: immunoSEQ multiplex PCR; the TCRdb copy retains only in-frame clones and omits some. The table has hundreds of thousands of clones, 70% to 90% seen once. This sample also appeared in a second study, on human thymus T cells. That source reports: Resections were taken during corrective heart surgery, and the thymus tissue came from these. As related research reported, thymic repertoires overlapped highly among unrelated individuals.

The sequenced material came from thymocytes. The TCR originated in a boy under three years old with a congenital heart defect. This rearrangement joins TRBV7-9 to TRBJ1-5; D perhaps matches TRBD1 (6 bases). CDR3 nucleotide sequence: TGTGCCAGCAGCCAGACAGGTAATCAGCCCCAGCATTTT. Residues: CASSQTGNQPQHF.